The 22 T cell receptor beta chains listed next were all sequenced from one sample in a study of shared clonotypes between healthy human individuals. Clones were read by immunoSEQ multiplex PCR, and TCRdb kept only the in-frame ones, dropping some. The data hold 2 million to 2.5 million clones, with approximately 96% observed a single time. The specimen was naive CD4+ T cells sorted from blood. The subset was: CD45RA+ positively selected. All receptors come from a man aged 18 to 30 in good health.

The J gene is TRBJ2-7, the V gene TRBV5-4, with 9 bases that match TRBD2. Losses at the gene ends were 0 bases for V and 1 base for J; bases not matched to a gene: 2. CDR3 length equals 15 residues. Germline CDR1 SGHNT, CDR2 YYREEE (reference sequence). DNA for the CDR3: TGTGCCAGCAGCTTGGCTGCGGGAGGGTCCTACGAGCAGTACTTC. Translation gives CASSLAAGGSYEQYF.

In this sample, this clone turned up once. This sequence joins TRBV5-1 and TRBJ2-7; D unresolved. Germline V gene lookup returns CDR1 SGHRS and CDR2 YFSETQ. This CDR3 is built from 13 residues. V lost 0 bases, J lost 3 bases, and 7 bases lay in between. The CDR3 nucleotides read TGCGCCAGCAGCTTGGTGGGATTCTACGAGCAGTACTTC. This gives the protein CASSLVGFYEQYF.

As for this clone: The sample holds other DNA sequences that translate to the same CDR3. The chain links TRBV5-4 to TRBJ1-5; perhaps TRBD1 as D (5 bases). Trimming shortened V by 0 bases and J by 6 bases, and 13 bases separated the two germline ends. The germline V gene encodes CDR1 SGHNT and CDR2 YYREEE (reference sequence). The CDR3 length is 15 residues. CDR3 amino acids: CASSLGGDRAQPQHF. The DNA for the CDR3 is TGTGCCAGCAGCTTGGGAGGGGATAGGGCTCAGCCCCAGCATTTT.

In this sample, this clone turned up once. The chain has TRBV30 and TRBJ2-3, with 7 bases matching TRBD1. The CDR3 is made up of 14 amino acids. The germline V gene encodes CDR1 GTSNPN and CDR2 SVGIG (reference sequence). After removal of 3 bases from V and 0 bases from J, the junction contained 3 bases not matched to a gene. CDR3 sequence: CAWSQGQSTDTQYF. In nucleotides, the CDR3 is TGTGCCTGGAGCCAGGGACAGAGCACAGATACGCAGTATTTT.

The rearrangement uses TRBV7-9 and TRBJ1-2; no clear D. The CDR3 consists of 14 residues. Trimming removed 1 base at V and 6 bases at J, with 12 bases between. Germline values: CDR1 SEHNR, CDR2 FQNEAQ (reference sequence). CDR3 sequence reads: CASSLGRPQDGYTF. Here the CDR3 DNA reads TGTGCCAGCAGCTTAGGGAGGCCCCAGGATGGCTACACCTTC. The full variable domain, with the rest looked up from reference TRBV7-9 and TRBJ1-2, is DTGVSQNPRHKITKRGQNVTFRCDPISEHNRLYWYRQTLGQGPEFLTYFQNEAQLEKSRLLSDRFSAERPKGSFSTLEIQRTEQGDSAMYLCASSLGRPQDGYTFGSGTRLTVV.

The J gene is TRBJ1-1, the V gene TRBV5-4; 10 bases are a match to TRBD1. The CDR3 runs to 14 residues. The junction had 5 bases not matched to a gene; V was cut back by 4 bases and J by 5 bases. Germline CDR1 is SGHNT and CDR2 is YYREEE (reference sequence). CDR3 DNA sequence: TGTGCCAGCAGCCCGGGACAGGGGAGAACTGAAGCTTTCTTT. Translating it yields CASSPGQGRTEAFF.

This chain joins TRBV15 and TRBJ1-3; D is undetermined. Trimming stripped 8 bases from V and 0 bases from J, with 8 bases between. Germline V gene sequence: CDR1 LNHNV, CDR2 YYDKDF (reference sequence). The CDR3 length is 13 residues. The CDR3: CATRLFSGNTIYF. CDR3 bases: TGTGCCACCCGACTATTCTCTGGAAACACCATATATTTT.

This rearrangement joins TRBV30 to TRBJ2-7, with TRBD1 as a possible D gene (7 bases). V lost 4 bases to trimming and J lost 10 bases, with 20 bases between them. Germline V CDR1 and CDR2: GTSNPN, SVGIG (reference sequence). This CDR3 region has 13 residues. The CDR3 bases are TGTGCCTGGAAGACAGGGATGGGGGCGGGACAGTACTTC. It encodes CAWKTGMGAGQYF. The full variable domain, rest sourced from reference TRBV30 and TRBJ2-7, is SQTIHQWPATLVQPVGSPLSLECTVEGTSNPNLYWYRQAAGRGLQLLFYSVGIGQISSEVPQNLSASRPQDRQFILSSKKLLLSDSGFYLCAWKTGMGAGQYFGPGTRLTVT.

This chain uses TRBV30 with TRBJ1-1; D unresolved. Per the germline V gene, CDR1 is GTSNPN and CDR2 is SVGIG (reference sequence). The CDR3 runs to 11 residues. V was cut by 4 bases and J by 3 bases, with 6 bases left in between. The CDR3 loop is CAWMDYTEAFF. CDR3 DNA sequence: TGTGCCTGGATGGACTACACTGAAGCTTTCTTT.

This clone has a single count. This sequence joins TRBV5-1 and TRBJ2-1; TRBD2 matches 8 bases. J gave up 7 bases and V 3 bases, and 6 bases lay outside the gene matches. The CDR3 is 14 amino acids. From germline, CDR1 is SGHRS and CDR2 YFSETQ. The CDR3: CASSYGGLGNEQFF. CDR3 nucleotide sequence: TGCGCCAGCAGCTACGGGGGACTAGGAAATGAGCAGTTCTTC.

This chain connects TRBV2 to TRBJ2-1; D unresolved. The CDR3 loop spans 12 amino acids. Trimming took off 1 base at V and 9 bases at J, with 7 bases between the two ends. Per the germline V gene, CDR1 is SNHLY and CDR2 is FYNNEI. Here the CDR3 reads CASSEGHPEQFF. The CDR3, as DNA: TGTGCCAGCAGTGAAGGACACCCTGAGCAGTTCTTC. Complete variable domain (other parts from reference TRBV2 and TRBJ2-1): EPEVTQTPSHQVTQMGQEVILRCVPISNHLYFYWYRQILGQKVEFLVSFYNNEISEKSEIFDDQFSVERPDGSNFTLKIRSTKLEDSAMYFCASSEGHPEQFFGPGTRLTVL.

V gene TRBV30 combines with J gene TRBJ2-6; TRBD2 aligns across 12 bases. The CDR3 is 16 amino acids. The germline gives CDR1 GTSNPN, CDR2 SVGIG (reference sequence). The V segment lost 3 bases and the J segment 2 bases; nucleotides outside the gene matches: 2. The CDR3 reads CAWRLAGGTGANVLTF. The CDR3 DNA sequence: TGTGCCTGGAGACTAGCGGGAGGTACTGGGGCCAACGTCCTGACTTTC.

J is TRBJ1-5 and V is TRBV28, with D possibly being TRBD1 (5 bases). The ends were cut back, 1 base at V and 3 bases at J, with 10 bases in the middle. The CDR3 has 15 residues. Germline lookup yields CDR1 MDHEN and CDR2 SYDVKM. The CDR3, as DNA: TGTGCCAGCAGTTTATCTACCAGGGTCAATCAGCCCCAGCATTTT. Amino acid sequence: CASSLSTRVNQPQHF.

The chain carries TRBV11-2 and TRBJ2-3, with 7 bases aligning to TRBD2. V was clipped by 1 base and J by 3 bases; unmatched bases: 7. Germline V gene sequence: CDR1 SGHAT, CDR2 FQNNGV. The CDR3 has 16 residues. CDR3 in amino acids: CASSLVAGRETDTQYF. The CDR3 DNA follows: TGTGCCAGCAGCTTAGTCGCGGGGAGGGAAACAGATACGCAGTATTTT.

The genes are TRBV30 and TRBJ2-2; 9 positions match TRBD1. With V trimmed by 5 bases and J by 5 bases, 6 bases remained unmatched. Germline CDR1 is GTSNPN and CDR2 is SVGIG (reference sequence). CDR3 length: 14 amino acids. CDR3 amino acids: CAWAGTGKTGELFF. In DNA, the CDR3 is TGTGCCTGGGCCGGGACAGGGAAAACCGGGGAGCTGTTTTTT.

CDR3 residues: CASSLGISNQPQHF. The CDR3 DNA sequence: TGTGCCAGCAGCTTAGGGATAAGCAATCAGCCCCAGCATTTT. The chain recombines TRBV7-9 with TRBJ1-5; no definite D call. The V end was cut by 1 base, the J end by 1 base, with 5 bases between. CDR1 is SEHNR and CDR2 is FQNEAQ in the germline V gene (reference sequence). This CDR3 spans 14 amino acids.

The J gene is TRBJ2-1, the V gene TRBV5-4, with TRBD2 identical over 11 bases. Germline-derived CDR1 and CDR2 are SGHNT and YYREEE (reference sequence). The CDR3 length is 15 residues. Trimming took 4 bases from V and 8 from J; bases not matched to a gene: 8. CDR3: CASSTSGSGQYEQFF. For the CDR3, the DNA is TGTGCCAGCAGCACTAGCGGGAGCGGCCAATATGAGCAGTTCTTC.

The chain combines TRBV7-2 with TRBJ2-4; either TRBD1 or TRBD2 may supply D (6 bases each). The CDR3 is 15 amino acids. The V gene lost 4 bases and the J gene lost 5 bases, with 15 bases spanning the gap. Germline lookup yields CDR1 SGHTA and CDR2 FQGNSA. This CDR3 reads CASSSLGGGQNIQYF. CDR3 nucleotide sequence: TGTGCCAGCAGCTCGCTCGGAGGGGGACAAAACATTCAGTACTTC.

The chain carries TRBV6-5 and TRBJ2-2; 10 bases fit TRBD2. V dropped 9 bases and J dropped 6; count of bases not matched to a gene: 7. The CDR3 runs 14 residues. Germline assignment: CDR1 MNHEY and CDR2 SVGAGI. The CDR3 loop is CASFALAGAGELFF. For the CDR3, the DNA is TGTGCCAGTTTTGCTCTAGCGGGAGCCGGGGAGCTGTTTTTT.

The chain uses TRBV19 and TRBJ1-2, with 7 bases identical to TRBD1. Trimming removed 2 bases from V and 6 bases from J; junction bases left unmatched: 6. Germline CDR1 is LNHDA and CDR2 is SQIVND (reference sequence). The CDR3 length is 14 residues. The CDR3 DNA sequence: TGTGCCAGTAGTATAATAGGGGGCCAAAATGGCTACACCTTC. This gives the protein CASSIIGGQNGYTF.

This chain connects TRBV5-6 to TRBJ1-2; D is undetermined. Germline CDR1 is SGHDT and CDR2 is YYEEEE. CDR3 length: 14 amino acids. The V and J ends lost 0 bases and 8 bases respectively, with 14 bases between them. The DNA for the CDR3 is TGTGCCAGCAGCTTGGGGGTGCAGGCGGGCGGCTACACCTTC. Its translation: CASSLGVQAGGYTF.

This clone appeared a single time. The CDR3 loop is CASSSDRGVYEQYF. In DNA, the CDR3 is TGCGCCAGCAGCTCGGACAGGGGAGTATACGAGCAGTACTTC. V gene TRBV5-1 combines with J gene TRBJ2-7, with TRBD1 matching 9 bases. This CDR3 is 14 amino acids long. Trimming took 3 bases from V and 4 from J; bases not matched to a gene: 5. The germline V gene encodes CDR1 SGHRS and CDR2 YFSETQ.